This is a list of T cell receptor beta chains from one sample in a study of OX40 agonist ivuxolimab in advanced cancers. Only in-frame clones appear in the TCRdb table, and some are missing; sequencing was by immunoSEQ multiplex PCR. The data hold tens of thousands of clones, with approximately 87% observed a single time. The sequenced sample was CD4+ or CD8+ T cells sorted from blood, obtained in a trial of the OX40 agonist ivuxolimab. Receptors were obtained from an adult with an advanced solid tumor such as melanoma, head and neck, liver or kidney cancer. CDR3s include the opening cysteine and the closing phenylalanine or tryptophan. The D gene is left open where the match is weak. Clone sizes are given selectively: once, few, many, or a class where the clone is expanded.

.	.	TRBV28	TRBJ2-7	14	TGTGCCAGCACCTCGGACCTACCCGGGGCCGAGCAGTACTTC	CASTSDLPGAEQYF
TRBD1	.	TRBV19	TRBJ2-1	15	TGTGCCAGTAGTCCCGGGACAGGGTCCTACAATGAGCAGTTCTTC	CASSPGTGSYNEQFF
.	.	TRBV27	TRBJ1-5	14	TGTGCCAGCAGTTCGAGGCCGGGGAATCAGCCCCAGCATTTT	CASSSRPGNQPQHF
.	once	TRBV7-2	TRBJ1-4	14	TGTGCCAGCAGCGATCGACGGGGGTCTGAAAAACTGTTTTTT	CASSDRRGSEKLFF
TRBD1	.	TRBV9	TRBJ2-3	16	TGTGCCAGCAGCTCCAGGGACAGCTACCTCACAGATACGCAGTATTTT	CASSSRDSYLTDTQYF
.	.	TRBV10-3	TRBJ1-3	15	TGTGCCATCAGGCTGGACAGCAACTCTGGAAACACCATATATTTT	CAIRLDSNSGNTIYF
.	once	TRBV4-3	TRBJ1-2	15	TGCGCCAGCAGCCAAGAGTATGGGCATAACTATGGCTACACCTTC	CASSQEYGHNYGYTF
TRBD1	.	TRBV4-2	TRBJ1-6	16	TGTGCCAGCAGCCGAGTCGACAGGGGGCAGAATTCACCCCTCCACTTT	CASSRVDRGQNSPLHF
TRBD1	.	TRBV19	TRBJ2-1	14	TGTGCCAGTAGTAGGGGGGACAGGGATGATGAGCAGTTCTTC	CASSRGDRDDEQFF
.	.	TRBV29-1	TRBJ2-2	13	TGCAGCGTAGACACACAGAACACCGGGGAGCTGTTTTTT	CSVDTQNTGELFF
.	.	TRBV7-2	TRBJ1-5	14	TGTGCCAGCAGCTTAATCCGGGGTAATCAGCCCCAGCATTTT	CASSLIRGNQPQHF
.	once	TRBV6-1	TRBJ2-5	15	TGTGCCAGCAGTGAAGCGCTTGGGAACATCGAGACCCAGTACTTC	CASSEALGNIETQYF
.	.	TRBV6-6	TRBJ1-6	15	TGTGCCAGCAGCCGAACCGACAGGAATAATTCACCCCTCCACTTT	CASSRTDRNNSPLHF
TRBD1	.	TRBV4-3	TRBJ1-4	15	TGCGCCAGCAGCCAAGGGACGGACAGGGGTGAAAAACTGTTTTTT	CASSQGTDRGEKLFF
.	.	TRBV29-1	TRBJ1-2	13	TGCAGCGTTGGTGAGGGATCTAACTATGGCTACACCTTC	CSVGEGSNYGYTF